A single sample is the source of the 8 T cell receptor beta chains below, sequenced in a study of cytomegalovirus exposure and HLA in healthy donors. In the PCR, 60 Vbeta and 13 Jbeta primers were used. The table came from immunoSEQ multiplex PCR; TCRdb's copy has only in-frame clones and leaves some out. The top ten clones hold 0.95% to 1.5% of a sample with roughly 150,000 clones, 65% to 85% of them seen once. Material: PBMCs. The source is a boy aged 2 to 9 in good health and CMV-seronegative.

V is TRBV11-2 and J is TRBJ2-5; tentative D call: TRBD1 (5 bases). Per the germline V gene, CDR1 is SGHAT and CDR2 is FQNNGV. The CDR3 has 14 residues. The V end lost 0 bases, the J end lost 3 bases, and 8 bases lay between the germline ends. The CDR3 coding sequence is TGTGCCAGCAGCTTAGACAGGGTTAAAGAGACCCAGTACTTC. This codes for CASSLDRVKETQYF.

There are a few counts of this clone. The chain combines TRBV5-1 with TRBJ2-5, with 10 bases lining up with TRBD2. The V and J ends lost 4 bases and 4 bases, in that order; junction bases with no gene match: 7. Germline CDR1 is SGHRS and CDR2 is YFSETQ. The CDR3 totals 15 residues. The CDR3 spells CASSSQPSGRETQYF. The CDR3 region has the DNA TGCGCCAGCAGCAGTCAGCCTAGCGGGAGAGAGACCCAGTACTTC.

The chain joins TRBV4-3 to TRBJ2-7; possibly TRBD2 for D (5 bases). With 3 bases removed from V and 0 bases from J, the gap between germline ends came to 18 bases. Germline V gene lookup returns CDR1 LGHNA and CDR2 YSLEER. This CDR3 is built from 17 residues. CDR3 sequence reads: CASSHVESGLSSYEQYV. The CDR3 bases are TGCGCCAGCAGCCACGTGGAGAGCGGACTTAGCTCCTACGAGCAGTACGTC.

This chain joins TRBV5-1 and TRBJ2-5; TRBD2 is a possible D gene (6 bases). The CDR3 is made up of 15 amino acids. Per germline, CDR1 SGHRS and CDR2 YFSETQ. V lost 0 bases to trimming and J lost 11 bases, with 20 bases between them. The CDR3 DNA is TGCGCCAGCAGCTTGGTTACGGCTAGCGTCTTAGAGCAGTACTTC. Its protein product is CASSLVTASVLEQYF.

The gene calls are TRBV7-8 and TRBJ1-1; perhaps TRBD1 as D (5 bases). Looked up from germline, CDR1 is SGHVS and CDR2 is FQNEAQ. The CDR3 consists of 14 residues. Trimming pared 5 bases from V and 1 base from J, leaving 11 bases between. Written as DNA, the CDR3 is TGTGCCAGCAGCACCTACGACAGGAACACTGAAGCTTTCTTT. Translation gives CASSTYDRNTEAFF.

The chain combines TRBV4-1 with TRBJ2-5; 11 bases are a match to TRBD2. Germline CDR1 MGHRA, CDR2 YSYEKL. V lost 1 base to trimming and J lost 9 bases; unmatched junction nucleotides: 10. There are 16 residues in the CDR3. This CDR3 is CASSQVVAGGSGAQYF. CDR3 nucleotides: TGCGCCAGCAGCCAAGTGGTAGCGGGGGGGTCCGGGGCCCAGTACTTC.

The rearrangement joins TRBV6-5 to TRBJ1-3, with no clear D. In germline, CDR1 is MNHEY, CDR2 SVGAGI. V was cut by 3 bases and J by 0 bases, with 9 bases left in between. This CDR3 region has 15 residues. CDR3 sequence: CASSYSTLSGNTIYF. CDR3 in DNA: TGTGCCAGCAGTTATTCTACGCTCTCTGGAAACACCATATATTTT.

The chain carries TRBV14 and TRBJ2-7, with D possibly matching TRBD2 (6 bases). The CDR3 is 13 amino acids. Trimming took off 3 bases at V and 2 bases at J, with 8 bases between the two ends. The germline V gene has CDR1 SGHDN and CDR2 FVKESK. The CDR3 sequence: CASSQGLAYEQYF. The CDR3 DNA follows: TGTGCCAGCAGCCAGGGACTTGCCTACGAGCAGTACTTC.